Listed here is a single TCR beta chain. Its antigen is not identified. TCRdb reprocessed the reads with MiXCR, giving one entry per CDR3 protein. The sample holds about 890,000 distinct CDR3 sequences, around 30% seen once. This specimen belongs to a study of T cell repertoires in cytomegalovirus infection. Study-level information: The authors used CMV epitopes that were HLA-C-restricted (recently identified) and HLA-B-restricted (well studied). It was the public TCR beta signatures that indicated both CMV infection and matching HLA type. Study results and caveats: CMV-specific HLA-C-restricted TCR beta clonotypes dominated the ex vivo response. Cumulative public TCR beta family frequency identified CMV carriers with the relevant HLA.

Germline CDR1 MNHNS, CDR2 SASEGT. The CDR3 totals 18 residues. V lost 4 bases to trimming and J lost 3 bases; unmatched junction nucleotides: 15. This material consisted of cultured CD8+ T cells from PBMCs, taken from culture after CMV antigen stimulation. This sequence originates from a human donor in good health (CMV status not recorded). Some clones in this sample may be carry-over from other donors' samples. The chain employs TRBV6-1 and TRBJ2-1; TRBD1 aligns across 7 bases. Written as DNA, the CDR3 is TGTGCCAGCAGTGCAGGACTTCCCGGGACAGATTTCTACAATGAGCAGTTCTTC. It codes for CASSAGLPGTDFYNEQFF.